The source of this T cell receptor beta chain is a study of shared clonotypes between healthy human individuals. The CDR3 runs to 14 residues. Germline values: CDR1 SQVTM, CDR2 ANQGSEA. The J segment lost 4 bases and the V segment lost 4 bases, leaving 6 bases of the junction unmatched. It was CD45RO-negative cells, positively selected for CCR7, that made up naive CD8 cells, with terminally differentiated effector memory CD45RA+ cells excluded. Here immunoSEQ multiplex PCR was the method, and the copy in TCRdb shows in-frame clones only, minus some. The repertoire includes approximately 740,000 clones, 90% to 95% of them detected once, and 20% to 30% sits in the top ten.

The sample consisted of naive CD8+ T cells sorted from blood. V and J are TRBV29-1 and TRBJ2-2; the match to TRBD2 covers 7 bases. The receptor was isolated from a man aged 25-45 years in good health. CDR3 in DNA: TGCAGCGTTGTACCCAGGGAGGGCACCGGGGAGCTGTTTTTT. Residues: CSVVPREGTGELFF.